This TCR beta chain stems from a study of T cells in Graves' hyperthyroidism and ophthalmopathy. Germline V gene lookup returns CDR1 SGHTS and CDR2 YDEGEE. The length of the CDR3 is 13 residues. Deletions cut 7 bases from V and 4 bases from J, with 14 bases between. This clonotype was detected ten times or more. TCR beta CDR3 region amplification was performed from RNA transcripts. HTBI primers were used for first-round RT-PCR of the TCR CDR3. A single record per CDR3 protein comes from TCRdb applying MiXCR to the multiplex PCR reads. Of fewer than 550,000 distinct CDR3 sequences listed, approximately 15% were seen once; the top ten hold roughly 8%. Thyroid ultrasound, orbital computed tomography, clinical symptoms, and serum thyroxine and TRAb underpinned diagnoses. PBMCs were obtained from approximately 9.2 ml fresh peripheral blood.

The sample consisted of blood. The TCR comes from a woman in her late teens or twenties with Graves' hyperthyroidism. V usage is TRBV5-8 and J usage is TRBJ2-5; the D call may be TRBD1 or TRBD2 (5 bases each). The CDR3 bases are TGTGCCAGCCACTTTCGGGGCGGAGAGACCCAGTACTTC. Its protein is CASHFRGGETQYF.